The present entry profiles one T cell receptor (beta chain) with its context. What it binds is unknown. This sample was included in a study of cytomegalovirus exposure and HLA in healthy donors. Study outcomes and limitations: The study put about 180 TCR beta chains on its list as cytomegalovirus-associated. Upon later analysis, HLA-associated TCR beta chains proved more clonally expanded than other, equally common chains. Later on, an analysis showed TCR association rates differing by HLA locus, with DRB1 the most and HLA-C the fewest.

PCR was performed using 60 Vbeta and 13 Jbeta primers. Original handling: Approximately 11 million shared chains were among the about 80 million unique TCR beta chains that a later analysis counted. The data were produced by immunoSEQ multiplex PCR, yet TCRdb's version contains in-frame clones alone and is incomplete. V, J and clone size were drawn from that table, and D and trimming were deduced from the DNA. The data hold 70,000 to 95,000 clones, with about three quarters observed a single time. Sequencing input: PBMCs. The receptor comes from a male donor in good health and CMV-seronegative.

For the CDR3, the DNA is TGTGCCTGGAGTGGTGCAGCGAGGGAGACCCAGTACTTC. It encodes CAWSGAARETQYF. V and J are TRBV30 and TRBJ2-5, with no clear D. The CDR3 runs 13 residues. V lost 1 base to trimming and J lost 5 bases, with 11 bases between them. Germline V gene sequence: CDR1 GTSNPN, CDR2 SVGIG (reference sequence).